This TCR beta chain was observed in a study of T cells in localized non-small cell lung cancer. Remarks on this clone: Its antigen remains unknown.

Study findings and constraints: A median about 54 of the top 100 tumor clones appeared in adjacent lung. Longer overall survival was seen with higher T cell density measured in blood.

Germline loops: CDR1 SEHNR, CDR2 FQNEAQ (reference sequence). Losses at the gene ends were 4 bases for V and 1 base for J; bases not matched to a gene: 6. This CDR3 is 16 amino acids long. Here immunoSEQ multiplex PCR was the method, and the copy in TCRdb shows in-frame clones only, minus some. Of some 71,000 clones in the sample, about four fifths were seen once. Material: peripheral blood, obtained before any cancer treatment. This receptor was obtained from a female donor of 60 years or more with stage I lung adenocarcinoma. V is TRBV7-9 and J is TRBJ2-1, with 8 nucleotides matching TRBD2. The CDR3 nucleotides are TGTGCCAGCAGCTCCCAAGCGGGAGCATCCTACAATGAGCAGTTCTTC. Amino acid sequence: CASSSQAGASYNEQFF. Using reference TRBV7-9 and TRBJ2-1 for the parts outside the CDR3, the full variable domain is DTGVSQNPRHKITKRGQNVTFRCDPISEHNRLYWYRQTLGQGPEFLTYFQNEAQLEKSRLLSDRFSAERPKGSFSTLEIQRTEQGDSAMYLCASSSQAGASYNEQFFGPGTRLTVL.